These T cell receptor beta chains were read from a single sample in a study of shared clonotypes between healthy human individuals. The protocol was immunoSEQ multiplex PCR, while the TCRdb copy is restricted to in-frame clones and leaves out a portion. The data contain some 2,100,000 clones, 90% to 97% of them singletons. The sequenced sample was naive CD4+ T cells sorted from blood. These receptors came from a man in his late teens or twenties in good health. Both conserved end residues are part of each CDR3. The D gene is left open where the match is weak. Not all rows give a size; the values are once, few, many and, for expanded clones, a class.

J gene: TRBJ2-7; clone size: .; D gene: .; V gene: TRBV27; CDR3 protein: CASKGDTISYEQYF
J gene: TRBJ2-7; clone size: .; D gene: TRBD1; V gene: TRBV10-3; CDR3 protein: CAISEMSGGLSYEQYF
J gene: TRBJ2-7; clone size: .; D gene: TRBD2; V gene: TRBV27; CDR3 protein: CASGRFGGYEQYF
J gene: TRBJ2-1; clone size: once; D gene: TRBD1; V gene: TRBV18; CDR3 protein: CASSATGDNEQFF
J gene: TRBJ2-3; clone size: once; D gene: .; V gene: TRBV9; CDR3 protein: CASSVEGDTDTQYF
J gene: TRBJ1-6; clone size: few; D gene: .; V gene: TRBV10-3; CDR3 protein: CAISETNNSPLHF
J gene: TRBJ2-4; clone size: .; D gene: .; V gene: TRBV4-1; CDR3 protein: CASSQTGLAKNIQYF
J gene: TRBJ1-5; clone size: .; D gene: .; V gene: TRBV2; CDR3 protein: CASGGTIHDSNQPQHF
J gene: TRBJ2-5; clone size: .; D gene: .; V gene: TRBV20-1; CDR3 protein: CSARLLGTQYF
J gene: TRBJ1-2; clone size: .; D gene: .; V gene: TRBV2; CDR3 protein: CASSEGANYGYTF
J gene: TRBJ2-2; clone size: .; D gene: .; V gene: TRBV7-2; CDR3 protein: CASRPGGNTGELFF
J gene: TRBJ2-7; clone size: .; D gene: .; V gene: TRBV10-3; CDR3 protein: CAIREGAPYEQYF
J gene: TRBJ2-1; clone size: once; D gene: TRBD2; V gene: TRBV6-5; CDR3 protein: CASSYSPAGSYNEQFF
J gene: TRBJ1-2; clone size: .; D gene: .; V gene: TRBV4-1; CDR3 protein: CASKRFSADYGYTF
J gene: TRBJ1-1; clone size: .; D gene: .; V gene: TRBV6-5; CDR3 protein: CASSSMGTAFF
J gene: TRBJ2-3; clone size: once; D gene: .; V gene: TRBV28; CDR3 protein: CASSHQERVREYF
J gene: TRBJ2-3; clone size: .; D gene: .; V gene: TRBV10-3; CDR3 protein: CAISEGVHTQYF
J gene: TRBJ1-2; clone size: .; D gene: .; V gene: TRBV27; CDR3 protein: CASSLPYGYTF
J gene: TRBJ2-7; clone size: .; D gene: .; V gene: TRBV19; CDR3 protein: CASSLRGGEQYF
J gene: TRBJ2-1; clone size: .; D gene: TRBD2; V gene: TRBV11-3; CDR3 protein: CASSSGGTSGNNEQFF
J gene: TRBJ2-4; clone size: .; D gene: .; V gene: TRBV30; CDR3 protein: CAWRPKANGNIQYF
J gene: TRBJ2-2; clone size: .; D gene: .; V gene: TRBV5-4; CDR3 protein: CASSLDRTTGELFF
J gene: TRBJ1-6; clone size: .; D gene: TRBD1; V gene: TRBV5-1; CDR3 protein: CASSQGQLGINSPLHF
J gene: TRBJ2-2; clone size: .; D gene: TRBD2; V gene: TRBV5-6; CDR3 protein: CASTAGGPSGELFF
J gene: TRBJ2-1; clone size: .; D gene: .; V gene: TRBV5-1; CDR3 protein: CASSLVGTYTYNEQFF
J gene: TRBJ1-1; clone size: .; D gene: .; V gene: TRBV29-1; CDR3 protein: CSVEGAEGLNTEAFF
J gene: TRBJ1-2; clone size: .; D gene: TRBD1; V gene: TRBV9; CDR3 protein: CASSPRQGTTSYGYTF
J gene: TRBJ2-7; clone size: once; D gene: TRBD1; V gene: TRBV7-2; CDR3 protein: CASSLTQGVYEQYF
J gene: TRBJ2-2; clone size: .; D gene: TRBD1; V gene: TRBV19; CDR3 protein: CASRRTGGSGELFF
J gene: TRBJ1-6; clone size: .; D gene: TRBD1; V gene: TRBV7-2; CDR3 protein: CASTTGLYNSPLHF
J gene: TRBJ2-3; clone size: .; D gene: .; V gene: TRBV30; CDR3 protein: CAWRVQVKTDTQYF